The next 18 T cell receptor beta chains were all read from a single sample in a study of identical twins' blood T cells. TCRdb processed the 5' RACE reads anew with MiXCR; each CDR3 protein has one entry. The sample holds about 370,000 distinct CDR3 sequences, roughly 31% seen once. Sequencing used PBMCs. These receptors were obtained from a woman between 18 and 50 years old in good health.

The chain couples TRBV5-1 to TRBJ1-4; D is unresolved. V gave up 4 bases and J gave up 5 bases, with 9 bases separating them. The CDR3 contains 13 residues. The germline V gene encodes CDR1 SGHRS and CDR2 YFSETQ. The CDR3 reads CASSLRTNEKLFF. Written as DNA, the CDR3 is TGCGCCAGCAGCCTCCGTACCAATGAAAAACTGTTTTTT.

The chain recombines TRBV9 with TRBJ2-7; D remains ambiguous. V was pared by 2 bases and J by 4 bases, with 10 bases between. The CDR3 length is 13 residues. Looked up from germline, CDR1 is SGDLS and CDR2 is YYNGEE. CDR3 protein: CASSVGPLYEQYF. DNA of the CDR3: TGTGCCAGCAGCGTTGGACCACTTTACGAGCAGTACTTC.

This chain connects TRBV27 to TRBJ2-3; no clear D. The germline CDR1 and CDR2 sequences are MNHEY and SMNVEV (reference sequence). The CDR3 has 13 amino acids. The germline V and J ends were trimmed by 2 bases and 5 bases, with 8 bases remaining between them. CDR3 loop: CASSLMGKDTQYF. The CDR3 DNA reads TGTGCCAGCAGTTTAATGGGGAAAGATACGCAGTATTTT.

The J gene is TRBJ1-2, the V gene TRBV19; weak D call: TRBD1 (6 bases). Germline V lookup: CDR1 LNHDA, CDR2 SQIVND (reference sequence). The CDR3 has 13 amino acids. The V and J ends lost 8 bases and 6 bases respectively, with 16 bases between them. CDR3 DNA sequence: TGTGCCAGTCCCCAGGGGATTATGGATGGCTACACCTTC. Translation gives CASPQGIMDGYTF.

CDR3 DNA sequence: TGTGCCAGCAGTACGCAAGTCTGGGGGAACACTGAAGCTTTCTTT. Translated: CASSTQVWGNTEAFF. The chain employs TRBV27 and TRBJ1-1, with unresolved D. The CDR3 covers 15 residues. CDR1 is MNHEY, CDR2 SMNVEV, per germline (reference sequence). Deletions cut 5 bases from V and 1 base from J, with 14 bases between.

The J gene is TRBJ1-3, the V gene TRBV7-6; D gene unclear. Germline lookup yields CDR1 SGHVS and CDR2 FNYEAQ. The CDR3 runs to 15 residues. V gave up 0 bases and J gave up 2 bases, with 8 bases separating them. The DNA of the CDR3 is TGTGCCAGCAGCTTAGCTCTTACGGCTGGAAACACCATATATTTT. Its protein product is CASSLALTAGNTIYF.

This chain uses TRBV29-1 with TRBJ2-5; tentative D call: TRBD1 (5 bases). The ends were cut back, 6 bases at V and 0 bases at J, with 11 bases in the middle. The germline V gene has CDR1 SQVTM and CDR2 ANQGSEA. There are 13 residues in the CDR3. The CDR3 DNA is TGCAGCGTGATCCGACAGCACCAAGAGACCCAGTACTTC. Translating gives CSVIRQHQETQYF.

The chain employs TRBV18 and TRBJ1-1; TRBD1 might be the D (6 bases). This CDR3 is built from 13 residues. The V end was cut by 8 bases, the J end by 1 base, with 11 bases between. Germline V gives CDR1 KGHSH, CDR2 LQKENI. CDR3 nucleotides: TGTGCCAGCGCCGTAGGGGGGAACACTGAAGCTTTCTTT. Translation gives CASAVGGNTEAFF.

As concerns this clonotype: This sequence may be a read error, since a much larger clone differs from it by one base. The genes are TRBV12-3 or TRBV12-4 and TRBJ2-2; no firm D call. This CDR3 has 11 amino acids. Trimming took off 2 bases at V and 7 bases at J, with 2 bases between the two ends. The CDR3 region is CASSLFGELFF. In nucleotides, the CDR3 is TGTGCCAGCAGTTTATTCGGGGAGCTGTTTTTT.

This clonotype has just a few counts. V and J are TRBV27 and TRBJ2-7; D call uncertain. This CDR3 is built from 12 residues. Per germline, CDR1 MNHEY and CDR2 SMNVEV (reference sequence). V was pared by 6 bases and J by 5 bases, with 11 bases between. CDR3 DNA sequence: TGTGCCAGCAGGTCCAGGATCAACGAGCAGTACTTC. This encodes CASRSRINEQYF.

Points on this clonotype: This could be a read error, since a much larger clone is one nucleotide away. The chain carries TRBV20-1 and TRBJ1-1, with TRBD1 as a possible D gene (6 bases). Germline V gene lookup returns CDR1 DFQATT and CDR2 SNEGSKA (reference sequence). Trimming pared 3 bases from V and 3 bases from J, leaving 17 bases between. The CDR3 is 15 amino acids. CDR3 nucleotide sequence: TGCAGTGCTAGGGGGGGAGAGGGGGGGGACACTGAAGCTTTCTTT. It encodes CSARGGEGGDTEAFF.

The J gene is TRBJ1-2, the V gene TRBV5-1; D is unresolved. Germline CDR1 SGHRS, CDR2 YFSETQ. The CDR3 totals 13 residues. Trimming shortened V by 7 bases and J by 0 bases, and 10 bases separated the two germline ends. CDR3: CASGRTANYGYTF. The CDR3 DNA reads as TGCGCCAGCGGAAGGACCGCTAACTATGGCTACACCTTC.

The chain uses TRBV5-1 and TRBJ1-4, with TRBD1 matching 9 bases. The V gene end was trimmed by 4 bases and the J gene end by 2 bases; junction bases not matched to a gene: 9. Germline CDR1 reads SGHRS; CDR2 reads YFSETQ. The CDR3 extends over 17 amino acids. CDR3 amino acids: CASSKTGGARTNEKLFF. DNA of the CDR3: TGCGCCAGCAGCAAAACAGGGGGCGCGCGGACTAATGAAAAACTGTTTTTT.

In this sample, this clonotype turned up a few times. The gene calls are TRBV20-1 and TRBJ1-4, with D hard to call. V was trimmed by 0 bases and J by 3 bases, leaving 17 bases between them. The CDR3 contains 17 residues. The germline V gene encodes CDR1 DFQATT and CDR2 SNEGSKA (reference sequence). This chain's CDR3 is CSARDSRSEGSNEKLFF. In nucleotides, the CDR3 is TGCAGTGCTAGAGATTCCCGAAGCGAAGGGTCTAATGAAAAACTGTTTTTT.

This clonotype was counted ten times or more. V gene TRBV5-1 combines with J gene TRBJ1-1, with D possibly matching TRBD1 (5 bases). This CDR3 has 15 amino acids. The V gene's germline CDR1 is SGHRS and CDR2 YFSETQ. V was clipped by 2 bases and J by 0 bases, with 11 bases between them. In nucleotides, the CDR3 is TGCGCCAGCAGCTTCACCAGGGCCGTGAACACTGAAGCTTTCTTT. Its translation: CASSFTRAVNTEAFF.

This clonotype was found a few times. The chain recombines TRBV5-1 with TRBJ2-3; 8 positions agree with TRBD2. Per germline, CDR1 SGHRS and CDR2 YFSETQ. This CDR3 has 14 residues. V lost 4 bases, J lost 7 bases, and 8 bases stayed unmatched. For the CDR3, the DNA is TGCGCCAGCAGCCAAGAGACTAGCGCCTATACGCAGTATTTT. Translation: CASSQETSAYTQYF.

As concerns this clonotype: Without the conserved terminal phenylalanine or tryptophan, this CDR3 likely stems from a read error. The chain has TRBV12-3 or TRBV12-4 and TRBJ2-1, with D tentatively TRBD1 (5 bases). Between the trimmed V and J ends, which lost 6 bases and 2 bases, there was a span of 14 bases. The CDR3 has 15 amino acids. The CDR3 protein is CASRGSGFAYNEQFL. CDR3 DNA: TGTGCCAGCAGGGGCTCAGGGTTCGCCTACAATGAGCAGTTCTTA.

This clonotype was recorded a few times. CDR3 sequence: CASSVGPGEAKNIQYF. CDR3 DNA: TGTGCCAGCAGCGTAGGTCCCGGGGAAGCCAAAAACATTCAGTACTTC. The V gene is TRBV9, the J gene TRBJ2-4, with D possibly being TRBD2 (5 bases). The CDR3 sequence is 16 residues long. Trimming left V 0 bases short and J 0 bases short, with 10 bases between. Germline V gives CDR1 SGDLS, CDR2 YYNGEE.